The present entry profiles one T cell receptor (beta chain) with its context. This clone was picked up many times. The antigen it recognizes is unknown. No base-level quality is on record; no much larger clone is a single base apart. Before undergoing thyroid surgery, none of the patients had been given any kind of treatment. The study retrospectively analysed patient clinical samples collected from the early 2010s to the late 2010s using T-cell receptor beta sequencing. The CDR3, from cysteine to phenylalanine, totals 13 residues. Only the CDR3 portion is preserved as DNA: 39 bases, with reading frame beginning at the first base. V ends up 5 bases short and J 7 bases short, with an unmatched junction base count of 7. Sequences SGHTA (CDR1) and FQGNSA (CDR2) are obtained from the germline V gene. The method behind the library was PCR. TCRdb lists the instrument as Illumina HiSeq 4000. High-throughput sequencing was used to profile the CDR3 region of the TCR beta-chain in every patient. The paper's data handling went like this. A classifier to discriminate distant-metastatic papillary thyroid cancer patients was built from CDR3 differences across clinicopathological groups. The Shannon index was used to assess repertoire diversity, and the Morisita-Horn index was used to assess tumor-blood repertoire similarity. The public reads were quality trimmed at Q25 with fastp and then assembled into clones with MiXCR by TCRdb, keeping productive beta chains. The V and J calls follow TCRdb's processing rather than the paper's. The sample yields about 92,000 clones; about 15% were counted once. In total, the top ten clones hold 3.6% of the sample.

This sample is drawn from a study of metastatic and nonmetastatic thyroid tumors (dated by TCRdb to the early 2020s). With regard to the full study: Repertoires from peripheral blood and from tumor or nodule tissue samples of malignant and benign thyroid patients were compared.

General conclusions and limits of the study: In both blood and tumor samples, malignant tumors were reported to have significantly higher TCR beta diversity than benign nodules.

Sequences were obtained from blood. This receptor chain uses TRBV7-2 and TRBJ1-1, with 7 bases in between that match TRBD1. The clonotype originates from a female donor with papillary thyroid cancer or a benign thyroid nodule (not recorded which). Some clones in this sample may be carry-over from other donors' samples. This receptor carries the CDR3 CASSPRDSREAFF. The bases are TGTGCCAGCAGCCCCCGGGACAGTCGTGAAGCTTTCTTT. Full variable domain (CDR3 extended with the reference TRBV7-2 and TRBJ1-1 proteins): GAGVSQSPSNKVTEKGKDVELRCDPISGHTALYWYRQSLGQGLEFLIYFQGNSAPDKSGLPSDRFSAERTGGSVSTLTIQRTQQEDSAVYLCASSPRDSREAFFGQGTRLTVV.